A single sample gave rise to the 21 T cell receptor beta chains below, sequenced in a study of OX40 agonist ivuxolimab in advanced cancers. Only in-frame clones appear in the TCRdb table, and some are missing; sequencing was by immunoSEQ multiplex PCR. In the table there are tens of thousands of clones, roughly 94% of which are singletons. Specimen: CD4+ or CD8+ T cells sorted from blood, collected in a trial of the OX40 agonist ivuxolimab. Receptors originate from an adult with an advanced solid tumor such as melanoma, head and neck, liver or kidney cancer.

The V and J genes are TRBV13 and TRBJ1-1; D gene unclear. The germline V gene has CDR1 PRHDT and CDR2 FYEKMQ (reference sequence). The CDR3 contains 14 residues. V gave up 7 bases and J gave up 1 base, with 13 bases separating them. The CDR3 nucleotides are TGTGCCAGCACTCAAGGTCAAACGAACACTGAAGCTTTCTTT. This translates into CASTQGQTNTEAFF.

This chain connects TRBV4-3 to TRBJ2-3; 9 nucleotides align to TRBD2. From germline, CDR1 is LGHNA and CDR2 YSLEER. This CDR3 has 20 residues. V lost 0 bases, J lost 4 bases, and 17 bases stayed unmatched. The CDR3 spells CASSQEPTRTAGGLADTQYF. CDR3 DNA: TGCGCCAGCAGCCAAGAACCCACCAGGACCGCGGGAGGGCTGGCAGATACGCAGTATTTT.

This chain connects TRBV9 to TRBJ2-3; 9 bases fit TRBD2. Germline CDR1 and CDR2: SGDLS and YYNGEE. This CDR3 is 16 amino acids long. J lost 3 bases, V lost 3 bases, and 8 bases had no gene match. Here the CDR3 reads CASSGVPGLATDTQYF. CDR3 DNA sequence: TGTGCCAGCAGCGGGGTTCCGGGACTAGCAACAGATACGCAGTATTTT.

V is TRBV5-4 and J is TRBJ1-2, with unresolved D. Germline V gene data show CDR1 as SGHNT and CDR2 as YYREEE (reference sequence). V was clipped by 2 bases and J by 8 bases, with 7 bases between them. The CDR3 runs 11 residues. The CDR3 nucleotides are TGTGCCAGCAGCTTAGGCGGCGGCTACACCTTC. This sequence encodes CASSLGGGYTF. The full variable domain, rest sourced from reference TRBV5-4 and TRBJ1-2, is ETGVTQSPTHLIKTRGQQVTLRCSSQSGHNTVSWYQQALGQGPQFIFQYYREEENGRGNFPPRFSGLQFPNYSSELNVNALELDDSALYLCASSLGGGYTFGSGTRLTVV.

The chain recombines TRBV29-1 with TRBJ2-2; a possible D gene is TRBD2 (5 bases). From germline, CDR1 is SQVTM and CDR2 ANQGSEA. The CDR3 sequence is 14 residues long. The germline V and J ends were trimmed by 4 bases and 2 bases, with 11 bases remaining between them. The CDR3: CSVVVDSNTGELFF. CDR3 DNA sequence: TGCAGCGTTGTTGTGGACTCTAACACCGGGGAGCTGTTTTTT.

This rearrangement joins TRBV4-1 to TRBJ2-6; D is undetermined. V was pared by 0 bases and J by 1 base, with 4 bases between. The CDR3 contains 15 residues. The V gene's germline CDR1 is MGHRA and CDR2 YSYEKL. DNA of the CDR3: TGCGCCAGCAGCCAAGACATGTCTGGGGCCAACGTCCTGACTTTC. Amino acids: CASSQDMSGANVLTF.

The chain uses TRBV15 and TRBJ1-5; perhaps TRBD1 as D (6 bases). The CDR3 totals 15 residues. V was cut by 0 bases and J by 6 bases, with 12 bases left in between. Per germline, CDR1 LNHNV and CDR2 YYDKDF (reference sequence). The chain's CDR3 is CATSRDLGGGQPQHF. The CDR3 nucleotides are TGTGCCACCAGCAGAGATCTCGGGGGCGGTCAGCCCCAGCATTTT.

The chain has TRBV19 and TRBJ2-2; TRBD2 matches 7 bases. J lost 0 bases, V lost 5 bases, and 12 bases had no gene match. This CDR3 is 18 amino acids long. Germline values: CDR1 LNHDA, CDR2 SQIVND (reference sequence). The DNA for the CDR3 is TGTGCCAGTAGTTGGGTGACTAGCCTGGGTGCGAACACCGGGGAGCTGTTTTTT. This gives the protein CASSWVTSLGANTGELFF.

The CDR3 spells CATTFGTGRSDTQYF. CDR3 coding DNA: TGTGCCACCACATTCGGGACAGGGAGGTCAGATACGCAGTATTTT. This rearrangement joins TRBV5-6 to TRBJ2-3; 9 nucleotides line up with TRBD1. J lost 4 bases, V lost 9 bases, and 12 bases had no gene match. The CDR3 has 15 amino acids. Germline V lookup: CDR1 SGHDT, CDR2 YYEEEE.

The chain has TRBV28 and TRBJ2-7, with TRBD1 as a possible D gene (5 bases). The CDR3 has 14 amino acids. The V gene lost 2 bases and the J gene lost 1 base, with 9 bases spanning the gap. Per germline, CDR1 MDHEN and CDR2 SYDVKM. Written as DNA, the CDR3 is TGTGCCAGCAGTTTAACGGACACTTCCTACGAGCAGTACTTC. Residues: CASSLTDTSYEQYF.

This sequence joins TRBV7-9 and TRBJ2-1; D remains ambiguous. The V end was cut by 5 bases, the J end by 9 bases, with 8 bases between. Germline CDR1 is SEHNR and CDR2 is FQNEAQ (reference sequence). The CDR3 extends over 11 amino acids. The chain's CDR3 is CASSLQGEQFF. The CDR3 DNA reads TGTGCCAGCAGCCTACAAGGTGAGCAGTTCTTC.

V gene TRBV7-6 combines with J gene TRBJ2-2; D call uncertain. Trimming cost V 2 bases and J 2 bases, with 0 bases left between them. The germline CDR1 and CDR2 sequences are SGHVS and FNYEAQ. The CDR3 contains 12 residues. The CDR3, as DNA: TGTGCCAGCAGCTTAAACACCGGGGAGCTGTTTTTT. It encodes CASSLNTGELFF.

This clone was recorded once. The CDR3 loop is CASKLGTGVSPLHF. In DNA form, the CDR3 reads TGCGCCAGCAAACTCGGGACAGGGGTTTCACCCCTCCACTTT. The chain has TRBV4-1 and TRBJ1-6; 10 bases are shared with TRBD1. This CDR3 spans 14 amino acids. V shed 7 bases, J shed 9 bases, and the junction held 6 bases outside the gene matches. CDR1 and CDR2 from the germline V gene are MGHRA and YSYEKL.

The DNA of the CDR3 is TGTGCCAGCAGCTTGGAGATTGACAGCGGCTATGGCTACACCTTC. Amino acid sequence: CASSLEIDSGYGYTF. The chain is built from TRBV5-5 and TRBJ1-2, with a tentative D call TRBD1 (5 bases). From germline, CDR1 is SGHKS and CDR2 YYEKEE (reference sequence). Trimming took 0 bases from V and 4 from J, leaving 13 bases between them. The CDR3 covers 15 residues.

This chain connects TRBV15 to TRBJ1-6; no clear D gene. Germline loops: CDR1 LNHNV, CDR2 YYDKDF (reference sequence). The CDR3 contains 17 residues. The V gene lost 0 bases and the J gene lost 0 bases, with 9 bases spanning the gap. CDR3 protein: CATSRDRQSSYNSPLHF. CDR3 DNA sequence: TGTGCCACCAGCAGAGATCGGCAGAGCTCCTATAATTCACCCCTCCACTTT.

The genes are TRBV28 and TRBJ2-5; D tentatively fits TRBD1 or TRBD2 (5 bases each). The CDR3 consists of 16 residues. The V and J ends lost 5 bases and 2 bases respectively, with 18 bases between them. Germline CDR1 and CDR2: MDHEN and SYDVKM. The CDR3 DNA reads TGTGCCAGCAGTCCGGGGCCCACGTTAGATCAAGAGACCCAGTACTTC. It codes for CASSPGPTLDQETQYF.

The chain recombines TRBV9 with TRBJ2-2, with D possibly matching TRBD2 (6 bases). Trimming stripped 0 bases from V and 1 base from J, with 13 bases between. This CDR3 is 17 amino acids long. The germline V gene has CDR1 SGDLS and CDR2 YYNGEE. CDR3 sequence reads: CASSVEVADLNTGELFF. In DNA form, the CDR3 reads TGTGCCAGCAGCGTAGAGGTAGCGGACTTGAACACCGGGGAGCTGTTTTTT.

The CDR3 nucleotides read TGTGCCAGCAGCCTAGTGGACCTTTCTGAACCCGACTACACCTTC. Translated: CASSLVDLSEPDYTF. J is TRBJ1-2 and V is TRBV28; D is unresolved. Trimming left V 6 bases short and J 10 bases short, with 24 bases between. The CDR3 contains 15 residues. The germline gives CDR1 MDHEN, CDR2 SYDVKM.

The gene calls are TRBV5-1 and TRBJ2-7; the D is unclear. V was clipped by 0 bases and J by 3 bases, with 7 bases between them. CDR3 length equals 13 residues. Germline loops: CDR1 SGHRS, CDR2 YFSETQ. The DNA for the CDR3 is TGCGCCAGCAGCTTGGGGCACAACTACGAGCAGTACTTC. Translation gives CASSLGHNYEQYF.

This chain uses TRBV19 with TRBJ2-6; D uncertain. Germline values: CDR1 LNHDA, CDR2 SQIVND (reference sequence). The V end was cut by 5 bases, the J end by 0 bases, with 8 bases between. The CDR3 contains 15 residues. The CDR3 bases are TGTGCCAGTAGTGGGCTTCCCTCTGGGGCCAACGTCCTGACTTTC. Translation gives CASSGLPSGANVLTF.

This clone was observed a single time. CDR3 residues: CASRLAGEETQYF. DNA for the CDR3: TGCGCCAGCCGACTAGCAGGCGAAGAGACCCAGTACTTC. The chain carries TRBV5-1 and TRBJ2-5; 7 bases line up with TRBD2. The CDR3 covers 13 residues. Germline V gene lookup returns CDR1 SGHRS and CDR2 YFSETQ. With 7 bases clipped from V and 3 bases from J, the junction kept 6 bases outside the gene matches.